One T cell receptor beta chain is described in this entry. The antigen remains unidentified. Clones were sequenced by immunoSEQ multiplex PCR, and TCRdb holds only the in-frame ones, with some missing. The sample holds approximately 170,000 clones, 75% to 90% seen once. Germline CDR1 and CDR2: SGHRS and YFSETQ. The CDR3 extends over 15 amino acids. Trimming took off 2 bases at V and 1 base at J, with 10 bases between the two ends. This entry is derived from a study of T cell responses to AZD1222 COVID-19 vaccine. Study observations and caveats: Recipients of AZD1222 seropositive at baseline numbered only 5 or 6. The sample set comprised mostly white British donors with more females, and clonal diversity was possibly underestimated. Two AZD1222 administrations were followed by greater Spike-specific TCR breadth and depth.

The sample here was peripheral blood, taken on day 0 of AZD1222 vaccination. The chain is built from TRBV5-1 and TRBJ1-3; maybe TRBD1 (5 bases). This TCR derives from an adult in good health. CDR3 nucleotides: TGCGCCAGCAGCTTCCAGGGTATGTCTGGAAACACCATATATTTT. Translated, it gives CASSFQGMSGNTIYF.